The rows below give T cell receptor beta chains drawn from one sample of a study of cytomegalovirus exposure and HLA in healthy donors. Method: immunoSEQ multiplex PCR; TCRdb's copy keeps in-frame clones and lacks some. The data hold 150,000 to 180,000 clones, with roughly 81% observed a single time. Input material: PBMCs. These receptors all come from a woman aged 18-29 years in good health and CMV-seronegative. CDR3s include the opening cysteine and the closing phenylalanine or tryptophan. D genes are given only for firm matches. Some rows have no size entry. The others give once, few or many, or a class for an expanded clone.

D gene | clone size | J gene | V gene | CDR3 DNA | CDR3 protein
. | . | TRBJ2-7 | TRBV18 | TGTGCCAGCTCACCCTACAGGTCCTACGAGCAGTACTTC | CASSPYRSYEQYF
TRBD1 | . | TRBJ1-5 | TRBV19 | TGTGCCAGTAGTGATGACAGGGTCAGACCCCAGCATTTT | CASSDDRVRPQHF
TRBD1 | . | TRBJ1-4 | TRBV7-9 | TGTGCCAGCAGCCCTCCGACAGGGTTCACTAATGAAAAACTGTTTTTT | CASSPPTGFTNEKLFF
TRBD1 | . | TRBJ2-1 | TRBV9 | TGTGCCAGCAGCGCAGGGACAGGCTCCTACAATGAGCAGTTCTTC | CASSAGTGSYNEQFF
TRBD2 | few | TRBJ2-1 | TRBV9 | TGTGCCAGCAGCGTAGACATTAGACTAGCGACCTACAATGAGCAGTTCTTC | CASSVDIRLATYNEQFF
. | . | TRBJ1-2 | TRBV6-1 | TGTGCCAGCAGTGAATGGAGGTTAGCTAACTATGGCTACACCTTC | CASSEWRLANYGYTF
TRBD2 | . | TRBJ2-3 | TRBV7-2 | TGTGCCAGCAGCATCCTCGGGTTAGCGGGAGTTGGTACGCAGTATTTT | CASSILGLAGVGTQYF
TRBD1 | . | TRBJ2-2 | TRBV5-1 | TGCGCCAGCAGCCTAGGCGGACAGGGGACCACCGGGGAGCTGTTTTTT | CASSLGGQGTTGELFF
TRBD2 | many | TRBJ2-1 | TRBV4-3 | TGCGCCAGCAGCCCAAGGGCGGGAGGATTAAATGAGCAGTTCTTC | CASSPRAGGLNEQFF
TRBD1 | . | TRBJ2-7 | TRBV28 | TGTGCCAGCAGTTCCGGGACAGGGAAGCACCACGAGCAGTACTTC | CASSSGTGKHHEQYF
. | . | TRBJ1-1 | TRBV28 | TGTGCCAGCAGTTTATGGGGCGGGGGGGACACGAACACTGAAGCTTTCTTT | CASSLWGGGDTNTEAFF
. | . | TRBJ2-3 | TRBV7-9 | TGTGCCAGCAGCCCACCAGTCAGGGATACGCAGTATTTT | CASSPPVRDTQYF
. | . | TRBJ1-3 | TRBV28 | TGTGCCAGCAGTTTGGACAGCGCAGGTATTGGAAACACCATATATTTT | CASSLDSAGIGNTIYF
TRBD1 | . | TRBJ2-1 | TRBV30 | TGTGCCTGGAACACTGACAGGGTTGGTAATGAGCAGTTCTTC | CAWNTDRVGNEQFF
TRBD1 | once | TRBJ2-7 | TRBV5-1 | TGCGCCAGCAGCTTGAGACAGGGAAGCGAGCAGTACTTC | CASSLRQGSEQYF
TRBD1 | . | TRBJ1-1 | TRBV5-3 | TGTGCCAGAAGCTCACAGGGGGCGAATGAAGCTTTCTTT | CARSSQGANEAFF
TRBD2 | . | TRBJ2-3 | TRBV10-1 | TGCGCCAGCAGTGGGGAACTAGCGGGCCGTAGCACAGATACGCAGTATTTT | CASSGELAGRSTDTQYF
TRBD1 | . | TRBJ2-7 | TRBV28 | TGTGCCAGCAGTCCACCTCCACAGGGGCCCCACGAGCAGTACTTC | CASSPPPQGPHEQYF
TRBD1 | . | TRBJ1-1 | TRBV4-3 | TGCGCCAGCAGCCAAGGTAATAAGGGGGCTAGCACTGAAGCTTTCTTT | CASSQGNKGASTEAFF
TRBD2 | . | TRBJ2-1 | TRBV7-3 | TGTGCCAGCAGCATCGGGACTAGCGGGACCCTGGAGCAGTTCTTC | CASSIGTSGTLEQFF
. | . | TRBJ2-7 | TRBV28 | TGTGCCAGCAATTATCCGGGTGGAGGATACGAGCAGTACTTC | CASNYPGGGYEQYF
. | few | TRBJ2-3 | TRBV30 | TGTGCCTGGAGCGGGGTTAGCACCGATACGCAGTATTTT | CAWSGVSTDTQYF
. | once | TRBJ2-1 | TRBV28 | TGTGCCAGCAGAACCCTCGGCGGGTTCGATGAGCAGTTCTTC | CASRTLGGFDEQFF
. | few | TRBJ2-3 | TRBV25-1 | TGTGCCAGCAGTGAATCGGTGGGGAGGAGCACAGATACGCAGTATTTT | CASSESVGRSTDTQYF
. | . | TRBJ1-3 | TRBV5-5 | TGTGCCAGCAGCTTGGACAGTGGCTCTGGAAACACCATATATTTT | CASSLDSGSGNTIYF
TRBD2 | . | TRBJ2-1 | TRBV6-1 | TGTGCCAGCAGTGGGGTTAGCGGGGTTTACAATGAGCAGTTCTTC | CASSGVSGVYNEQFF
. | . | TRBJ1-5 | TRBV16 | TGTGCCAGCAGCCAATCCCGGGAGGCCCAGCCCCAGCATTTT | CASSQSREAQPQHF
TRBD1 | . | TRBJ1-1 | TRBV28 | TGTGCCAGCAGTGCCCGAATCCTTTTTAGGACAGGGAGGAACACTGAAGCTTTCTTT | CASSARILFRTGRNTEAFF
TRBD1 | . | TRBJ2-3 | TRBV27 | TGTGCCAGCAGTCCCTTAGTCGGGACAGCCACAGATACGCAGTATTTT | CASSPLVGTATDTQYF
TRBD2 | . | TRBJ2-1 | TRBV7-9 | TGTGCCAGCAGTTTGACTAGCGGAGAGCAGTTCTTC | CASSLTSGEQFF
. | . | TRBJ2-7 | TRBV25-1 | TGTGCCAGCAGTGATGTGGCAGCCTACGAGCAGTACTTC | CASSDVAAYEQYF
. | . | TRBJ1-5 | TRBV7-8 | TGTGCCAGCAGCTTAGGGAGGGGCGGCCAGCCCCAGCATTTT | CASSLGRGGQPQHF
. | . | TRBJ2-7 | TRBV7-6 | TGTGCCAGCAGCTTAGCGATGGGGGGGCCCTACGAGCAGTACTTC | CASSLAMGGPYEQYF
TRBD2 | . | TRBJ2-1 | TRBV29-1 | TGCAGCGTTTACGGCGGGAGGGCCACCTACAATGAGCAGTTCTTC | CSVYGGRATYNEQFF
TRBD1 | . | TRBJ2-4 | TRBV7-2 | TGTGCCAGCAGCCCGACTAACAGGGGCGGGTACGGCATTCAGTACTTC | CASSPTNRGGYGIQYF
. | . | TRBJ1-5 | TRBV7-8 | TGTGCCAGCAGCGCCCGCGAGGGACAGCCCCAGCATTTT | CASSAREGQPQHF
. | . | TRBJ2-1 | TRBV5-1 | TGCGCCAGCAGGGGGGAGGGGGGCTCTGAAAGCTCCTACAATGAGCAGTTCTTC | CASRGEGGSESSYNEQFF
TRBD1 | . | TRBJ2-1 | TRBV15 | TGTGCCACCAGCAGAGATGGGACAGGGTACAATGAGCAGTTCTTC | CATSRDGTGYNEQFF
TRBD1 | . | TRBJ1-1 | TRBV5-3 | TGTGCCGGAAACAGGGGGCGCCCAAACTTGAACACTGAAGCTTTCTTT | CAGNRGRPNLNTEAFF
. | . | TRBJ2-5 | TRBV2 | TGTGCCAGCAGTGACCCAGGGGACCCCCCCCAAGAGACCCAGTACTTC | CASSDPGDPPQETQYF
. | . | TRBJ1-1 | TRBV18 | TGTGCCAGCTCACCAGGGAGGGGAGGGACTGAAGCTTTCTTT | CASSPGRGGTEAFF
TRBD1 | . | TRBJ1-5 | TRBV18 | TGTGCCAGCTCACAGGGACAGATTCAGCCCCAGCATTTT | CASSQGQIQPQHF